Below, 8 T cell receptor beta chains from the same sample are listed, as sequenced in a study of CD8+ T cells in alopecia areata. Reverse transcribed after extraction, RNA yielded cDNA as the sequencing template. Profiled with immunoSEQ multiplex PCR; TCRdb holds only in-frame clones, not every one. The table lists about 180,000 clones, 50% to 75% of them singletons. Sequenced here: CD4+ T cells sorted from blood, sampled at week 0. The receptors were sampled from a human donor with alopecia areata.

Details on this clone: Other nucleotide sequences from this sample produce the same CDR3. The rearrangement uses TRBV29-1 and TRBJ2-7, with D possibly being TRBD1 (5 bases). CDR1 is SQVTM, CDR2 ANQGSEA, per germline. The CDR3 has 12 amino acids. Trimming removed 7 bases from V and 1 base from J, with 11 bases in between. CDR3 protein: CSAGTGSYEQYF. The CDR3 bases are TGCAGCGCTGGAACAGGATCCTACGAGCAGTACTTC.

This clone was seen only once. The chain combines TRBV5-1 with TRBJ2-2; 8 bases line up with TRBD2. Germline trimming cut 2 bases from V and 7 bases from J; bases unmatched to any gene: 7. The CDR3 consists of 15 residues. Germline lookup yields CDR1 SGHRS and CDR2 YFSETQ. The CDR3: CASSLAVAGNGELFF. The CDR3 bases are TGCGCCAGCAGCTTAGCGGTAGCGGGGAACGGGGAGCTGTTTTTT.

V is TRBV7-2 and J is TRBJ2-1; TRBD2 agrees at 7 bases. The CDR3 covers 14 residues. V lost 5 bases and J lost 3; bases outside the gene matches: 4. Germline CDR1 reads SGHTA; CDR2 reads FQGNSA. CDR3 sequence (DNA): TGTGCCAGCAGCGCCGGGACTATCTACAATGAGCAGTTCTTC. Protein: CASSAGTIYNEQFF.

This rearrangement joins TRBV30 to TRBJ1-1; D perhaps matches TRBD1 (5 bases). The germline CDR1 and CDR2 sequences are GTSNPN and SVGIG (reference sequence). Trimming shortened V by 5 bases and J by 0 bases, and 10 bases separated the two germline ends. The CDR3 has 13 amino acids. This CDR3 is CAWERQLNTEAFF. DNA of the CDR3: TGTGCCTGGGAAAGACAGTTGAACACTGAAGCTTTCTTT.

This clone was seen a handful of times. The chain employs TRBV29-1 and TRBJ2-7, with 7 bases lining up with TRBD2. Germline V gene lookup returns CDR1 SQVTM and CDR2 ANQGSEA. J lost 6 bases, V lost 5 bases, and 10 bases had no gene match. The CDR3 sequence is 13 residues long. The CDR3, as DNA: TGCAGCGTTACGATTGGGAGGGAAGGCGAGCAGTACTTC. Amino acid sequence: CSVTIGREGEQYF.

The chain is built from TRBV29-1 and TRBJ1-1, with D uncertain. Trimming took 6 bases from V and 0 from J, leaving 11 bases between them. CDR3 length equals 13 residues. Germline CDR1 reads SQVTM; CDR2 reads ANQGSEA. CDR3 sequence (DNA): TGCAGCGTGAGACCCAGAATGAACACTGAAGCTTTCTTT. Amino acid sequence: CSVRPRMNTEAFF.

The CDR3 nucleotides are TGCGCCAGCAGCACGCTGACAGGGGTTGCAGCTTTCTTT. Amino acid sequence: CASSTLTGVAAFF. The chain recombines TRBV5-1 with TRBJ1-1, with 8 bases identical to TRBD1. CDR3 length: 13 residues. Looked up from germline, CDR1 is SGHRS and CDR2 is YFSETQ. V dropped 4 bases and J dropped 10; count of bases not matched to a gene: 9.

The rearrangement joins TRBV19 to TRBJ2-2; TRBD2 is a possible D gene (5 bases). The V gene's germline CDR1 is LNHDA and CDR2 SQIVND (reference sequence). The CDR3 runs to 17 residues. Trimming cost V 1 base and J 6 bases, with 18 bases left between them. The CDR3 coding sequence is TGTGCCAGTAGTATAGGGAACTCGGGTCTAGCATCCGGGGAGCTGTTTTTT. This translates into CASSIGNSGLASGELFF.